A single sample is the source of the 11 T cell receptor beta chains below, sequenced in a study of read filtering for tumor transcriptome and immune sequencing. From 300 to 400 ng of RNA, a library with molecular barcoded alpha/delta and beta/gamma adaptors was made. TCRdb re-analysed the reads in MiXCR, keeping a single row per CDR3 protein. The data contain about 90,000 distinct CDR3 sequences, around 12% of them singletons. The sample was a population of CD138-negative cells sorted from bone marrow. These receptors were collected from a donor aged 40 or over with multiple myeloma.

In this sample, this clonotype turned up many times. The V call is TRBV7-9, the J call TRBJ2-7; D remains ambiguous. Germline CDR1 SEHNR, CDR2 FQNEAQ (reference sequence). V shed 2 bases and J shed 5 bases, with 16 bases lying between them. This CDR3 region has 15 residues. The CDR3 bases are TGTGCCAGCAGCTTATCTCCCGGGCCGATCGACGAGCAGTACTTC. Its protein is CASSLSPGPIDEQYF.

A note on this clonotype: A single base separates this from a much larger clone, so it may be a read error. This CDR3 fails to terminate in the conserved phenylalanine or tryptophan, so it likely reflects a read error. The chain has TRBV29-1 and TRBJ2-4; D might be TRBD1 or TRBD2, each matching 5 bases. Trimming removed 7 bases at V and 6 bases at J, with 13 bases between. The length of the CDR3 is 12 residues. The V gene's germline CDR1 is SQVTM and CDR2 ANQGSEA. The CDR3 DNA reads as TGCAGCGCCGGGGCTGACGGAAACATTCAGTACTAC. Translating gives CSAGADGNIQYY.

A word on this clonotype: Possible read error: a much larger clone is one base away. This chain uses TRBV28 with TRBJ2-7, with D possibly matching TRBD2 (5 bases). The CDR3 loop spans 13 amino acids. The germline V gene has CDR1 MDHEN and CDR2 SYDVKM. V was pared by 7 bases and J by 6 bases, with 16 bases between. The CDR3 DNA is TGTGCCAGCACTCCGGGGTCTTGCGCCGAGCAGTACTTC. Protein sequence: CASTPGSCAEQYF.

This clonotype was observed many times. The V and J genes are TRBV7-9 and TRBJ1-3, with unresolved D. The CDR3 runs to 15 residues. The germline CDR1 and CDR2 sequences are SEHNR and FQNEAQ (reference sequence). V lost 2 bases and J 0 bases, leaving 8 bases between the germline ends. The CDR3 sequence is CASSLPEGSGNTIYF. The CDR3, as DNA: TGTGCCAGCAGCTTACCAGAGGGCTCTGGAAACACCATATATTTT.

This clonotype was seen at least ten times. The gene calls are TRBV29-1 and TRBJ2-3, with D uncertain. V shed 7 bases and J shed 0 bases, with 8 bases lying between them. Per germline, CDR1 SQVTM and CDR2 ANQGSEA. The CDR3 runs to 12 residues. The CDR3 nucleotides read TGCAGCGGAATGGACAGCACAGATACGCAGTATTTT. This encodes CSGMDSTDTQYF.

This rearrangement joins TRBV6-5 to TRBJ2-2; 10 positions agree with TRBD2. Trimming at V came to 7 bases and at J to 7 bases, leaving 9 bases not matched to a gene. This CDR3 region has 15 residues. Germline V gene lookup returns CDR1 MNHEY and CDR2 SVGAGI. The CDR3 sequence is CASTTSTSGIGELFF. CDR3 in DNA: TGTGCCAGCACCACGAGCACTAGCGGGATCGGGGAGCTGTTTTTT.

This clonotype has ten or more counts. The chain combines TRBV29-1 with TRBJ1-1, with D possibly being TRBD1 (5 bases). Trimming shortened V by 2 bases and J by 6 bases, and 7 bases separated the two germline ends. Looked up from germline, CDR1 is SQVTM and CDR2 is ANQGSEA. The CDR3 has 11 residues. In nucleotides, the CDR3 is TGCAGCGTTGAACAAGGGGCTGAAGCTTTCTTT. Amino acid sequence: CSVEQGAEAFF.

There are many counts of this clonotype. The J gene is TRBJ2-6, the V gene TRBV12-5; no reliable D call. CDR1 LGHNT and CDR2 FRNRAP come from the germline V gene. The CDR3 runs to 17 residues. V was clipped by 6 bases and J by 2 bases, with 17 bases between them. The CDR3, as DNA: TGTGCTAGTGGGCCCAGAGAAAGGGTCCCTGGGGCCAACGTCCTGACTTTC. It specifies CASGPRERVPGANVLTF.

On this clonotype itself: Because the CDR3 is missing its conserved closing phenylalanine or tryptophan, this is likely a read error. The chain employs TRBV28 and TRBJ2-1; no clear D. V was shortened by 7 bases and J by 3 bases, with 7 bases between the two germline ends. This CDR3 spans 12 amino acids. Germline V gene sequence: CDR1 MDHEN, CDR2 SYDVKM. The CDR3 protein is CASTQRYNEQFY. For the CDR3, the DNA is TGTGCCAGCACCCAGCGCTACAATGAGCAGTTCTAC.

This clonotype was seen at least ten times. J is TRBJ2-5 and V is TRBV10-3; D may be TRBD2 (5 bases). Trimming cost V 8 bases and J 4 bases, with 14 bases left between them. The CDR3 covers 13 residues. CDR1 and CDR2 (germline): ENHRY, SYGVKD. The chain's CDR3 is CAIRGLETETQYF. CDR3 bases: TGTGCCATCCGGGGTCTAGAAACAGAGACCCAGTACTTC.

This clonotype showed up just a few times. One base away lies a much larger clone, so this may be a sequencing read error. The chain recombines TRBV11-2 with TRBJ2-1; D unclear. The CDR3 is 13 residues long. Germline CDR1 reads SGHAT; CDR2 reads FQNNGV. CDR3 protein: CASSAELRNEQSF. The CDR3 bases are TGTGCCAGCAGCGCCGAGCTGAGGAATGAGCAGTCCTTC. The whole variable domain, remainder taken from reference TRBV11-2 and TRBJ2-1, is EAGVAQSPRYKIIEKRQSVAFWCNPISGHATLYWYQQILGQGPKLLIQFQNNGVVDDSQLPKDRFSAERLKGVDSTLKIQPAKLEDSAVYLCASSAELRNEQSFGPGTRLTVL.